The rows below give T cell receptor beta chains drawn from one sample of a study of T cell responses to AZD1222 COVID-19 vaccine. The table came from immunoSEQ multiplex PCR; TCRdb's copy has only in-frame clones and leaves some out. The sample shows about 34,000 clones, about 80% of them seen only once. Sequencing used peripheral blood, obtained 28 days after the second AZD1222 dose. Receptor source: an adult who received the AZD1222 COVID-19 vaccine. Both conserved end residues are part of each CDR3. A D gene is named only where the DNA matches it firmly. Clone size appears in some rows only: once, few, many, or a class for an expanded clone.

CDR3 length: 11; J gene: TRBJ1-2; D gene: -; clone size: -; V gene: TRBV29-1; CDR3 protein: CSVGRSYGYTF; CDR3 DNA: TGCAGCGTTGGACGGAGCTATGGCTACACCTTC
CDR3 length: 14; J gene: TRBJ2-1; D gene: -; clone size: -; V gene: TRBV18; CDR3 protein: CASTAGSGGSEQFF; CDR3 DNA: TGTGCCAGCACTGCTGGCAGTGGGGGTAGTGAGCAGTTCTTC
CDR3 length: 15; J gene: TRBJ1-1; D gene: -; clone size: few; V gene: TRBV3-1/TRBV3-2; CDR3 protein: CASSLSGGGDGEAFF; CDR3 DNA: TGTGCCAGCAGCCTATCTGGGGGGGGCGATGGTGAAGCTTTCTTT
CDR3 length: 14; J gene: TRBJ1-4; D gene: -; clone size: -; V gene: TRBV6-5; CDR3 protein: CASTLTSTNEKLFF; CDR3 DNA: TGTGCCAGCACCCTTACATCGACTAATGAAAAACTGTTTTTT
CDR3 length: 15; J gene: TRBJ1-3; D gene: -; clone size: -; V gene: TRBV3-1/TRBV3-2; CDR3 protein: CASSQGAGSGNTIYF; CDR3 DNA: TGTGCCAGCAGCCAAGGGGCAGGGTCTGGAAACACCATATATTTT
CDR3 length: 15; J gene: TRBJ1-4; D gene: TRBD1; clone size: -; V gene: TRBV28; CDR3 protein: CASNQGTGVNEKLFF; CDR3 DNA: TGTGCCAGCAACCAAGGAACAGGGGTAAATGAAAAACTGTTTTTT
CDR3 length: 13; J gene: TRBJ2-2; D gene: -; clone size: -; V gene: TRBV12-3/TRBV12-4; CDR3 protein: CASEGKYTGELFF; CDR3 DNA: TGTGCCAGCGAAGGGAAATACACCGGGGAGCTGTTTTTT
CDR3 length: 13; J gene: TRBJ1-1; D gene: -; clone size: -; V gene: TRBV3-1/TRBV3-2; CDR3 protein: CASSQNGGTEAFF; CDR3 DNA: TGTGCCAGCAGCCAAAATGGAGGGACTGAAGCTTTCTTT
CDR3 length: 14; J gene: TRBJ1-3; D gene: TRBD1; clone size: -; V gene: TRBV29-1; CDR3 protein: CSVDDRESGNTIYF; CDR3 DNA: TGCAGCGTTGATGACAGGGAGTCTGGAAACACCATATATTTT
CDR3 length: 14; J gene: TRBJ2-3; D gene: TRBD1; clone size: -; V gene: TRBV5-1; CDR3 protein: CASSSGQETDTQYF; CDR3 DNA: TGCGCCAGCAGCTCGGGACAGGAGACAGATACGCAGTATTTT
CDR3 length: 16; J gene: TRBJ1-4; D gene: TRBD1; clone size: -; V gene: TRBV4-1; CDR3 protein: CASSQGNRGPVEKLFF; CDR3 DNA: TGCGCCAGCAGCCAAGGCAACAGGGGGCCTGTTGAAAAACTGTTTTTT
CDR3 length: 15; J gene: TRBJ2-5; D gene: -; clone size: -; V gene: TRBV21-1; CDR3 protein: CASRPERPTDETQYF; CDR3 DNA: TGTGCCAGCCGTCCCGAGCGGCCAACGGATGAGACCCAGTACTTC
CDR3 length: 13; J gene: TRBJ1-2; D gene: -; clone size: -; V gene: TRBV7-8; CDR3 protein: CASSLNSNYGYTF; CDR3 DNA: TGTGCCAGCAGCTTAAACAGCAACTATGGCTACACCTTC
CDR3 length: 14; J gene: TRBJ2-1; D gene: -; clone size: -; V gene: TRBV5-1; CDR3 protein: CASSLAGRVGEQFF; CDR3 DNA: TGCGCCAGCAGCTTGGCCGGGCGGGTCGGTGAGCAGTTCTTC
CDR3 length: 16; J gene: TRBJ2-1; D gene: -; clone size: few; V gene: TRBV24-1; CDR3 protein: CATSDHLRGSYNEQFF; CDR3 DNA: TGTGCCACCAGTGATCATTTGCGAGGGTCCTACAATGAGCAGTTCTTC
CDR3 length: 14; J gene: TRBJ2-7; D gene: -; clone size: -; V gene: TRBV7-6; CDR3 protein: CASSSGGGSYEQYF; CDR3 DNA: TGTGCCAGCAGCAGCGGAGGGGGCTCCTACGAGCAGTACTTC
CDR3 length: 15; J gene: TRBJ1-6; D gene: -; clone size: -; V gene: TRBV6-1; CDR3 protein: CASSDFRAVGSPLHF; CDR3 DNA: TGTGCCAGCAGTGATTTTCGGGCAGTTGGCTCACCCCTCCACTTT
CDR3 length: 18; J gene: TRBJ2-3; D gene: TRBD2; clone size: -; V gene: TRBV11-2; CDR3 protein: CASSSGTSGGAEVYTQYF; CDR3 DNA: TGTGCCAGCAGCTCCGGGACTAGCGGGGGGGCCGAGGTCTATACGCAGTATTTT
CDR3 length: 19; J gene: TRBJ2-1; D gene: TRBD2; clone size: -; V gene: TRBV27; CDR3 protein: CASSNRLAGGLSSYNEQFF; CDR3 DNA: TGTGCCAGCAGTAATAGACTAGCGGGAGGCCTAAGCTCCTACAATGAGCAGTTCTTC
CDR3 length: 16; J gene: TRBJ1-3; D gene: -; clone size: -; V gene: TRBV7-2; CDR3 protein: CASRPPTASSGNTIYF; CDR3 DNA: TGTGCCAGCAGGCCTCCCACAGCGAGCTCTGGAAACACCATATATTTT
CDR3 length: 14; J gene: TRBJ2-5; D gene: -; clone size: -; V gene: TRBV7-3; CDR3 protein: CASSPSPGWETQYF; CDR3 DNA: TGTGCCAGCAGCCCTTCCCCGGGCTGGGAGACCCAGTACTTC
CDR3 length: 12; J gene: TRBJ2-2; D gene: -; clone size: -; V gene: TRBV18; CDR3 protein: CASSRVTGELFF; CDR3 DNA: TGTGCCAGCTCAAGGGTCACCGGGGAGCTGTTTTTT
CDR3 length: 11; J gene: TRBJ2-5; D gene: -; clone size: -; V gene: TRBV7-2; CDR3 protein: CASAVRETQYF; CDR3 DNA: TGTGCCAGCGCAGTTAGGGAGACCCAGTACTTC